Below, one TCR beta chain is given with its context. The antigen is unknown. The CDR3 covers 15 residues. From germline, CDR1 is KGHDR and CDR2 SFDVKD. Trimming shortened V by 4 bases and J by 5 bases, and 15 bases separated the two germline ends. This sample was included in a study of T cell repertoires in cytomegalovirus infection. TCRdb recomputed calls from the reads with MiXCR, one row per CDR3 protein. Among approximately 300,000 distinct CDR3 sequences listed, 25% to 30% were seen once. This TCR was recovered from a human donor in good health (CMV status not recorded). Some clones in this sample may be carry-over from other donors' samples. Sequences were derived from cultured PBMCs, sampled from culture after CMV antigen stimulation. The gene calls are TRBV24-1 and TRBJ2-3; possibly TRBD1 for D (6 bases). The CDR3 nucleotides are TGTGCCACCAGTGAGGTCCCGGGACACGGAGATACGCAGTATTTT. Encoded protein: CATSEVPGHGDTQYF.